This TCR beta chain was identified during a study of T cell responses to AZD1222 COVID-19 vaccine. Germline V CDR1 and CDR2: LNHDA, SQIVND (reference sequence). V was trimmed by 1 base and J by 10 bases, leaving 10 bases between them. The CDR3 has 12 residues. Method: immunoSEQ multiplex PCR; TCRdb's copy keeps in-frame clones and lacks some. In the table there are 180,000 or so clones, around 90% of which are singletons. The clonotype originates from an adult in good health. The specimen comprised peripheral blood, sampled on day 0 of AZD1222 vaccination. The chain employs TRBV19 and TRBJ1-1; D is uncertain. The CDR3 loop reads CASSIAGKLAFF. The CDR3 coding sequence is TGTGCCAGTAGTATAGCGGGTAAATTAGCTTTCTTT.